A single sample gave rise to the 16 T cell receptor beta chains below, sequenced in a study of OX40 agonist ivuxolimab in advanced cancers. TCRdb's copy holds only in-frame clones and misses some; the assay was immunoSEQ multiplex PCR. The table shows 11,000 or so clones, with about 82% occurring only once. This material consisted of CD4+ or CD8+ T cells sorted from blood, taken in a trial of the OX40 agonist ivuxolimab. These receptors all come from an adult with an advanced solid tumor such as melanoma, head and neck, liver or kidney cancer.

The CDR3 spells CAWSEVDYGYTF. In nucleotides, the CDR3 is TGTGCCTGGAGTGAGGTTGACTATGGCTACACCTTC. V usage is TRBV30 and J usage is TRBJ1-2; D is unresolved. Germline-derived CDR1 and CDR2 are GTSNPN and SVGIG (reference sequence). The CDR3 contains 12 residues. V was cut by 1 base and J by 3 bases, with 6 bases left in between.

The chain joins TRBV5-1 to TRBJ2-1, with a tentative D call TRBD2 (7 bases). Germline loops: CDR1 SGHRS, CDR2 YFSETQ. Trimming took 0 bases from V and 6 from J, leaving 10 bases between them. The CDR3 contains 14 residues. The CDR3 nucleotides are TGCGCCAGCAGCTTGGACGGGGGGCTCAATGAGCAGTTCTTC. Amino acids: CASSLDGGLNEQFF.

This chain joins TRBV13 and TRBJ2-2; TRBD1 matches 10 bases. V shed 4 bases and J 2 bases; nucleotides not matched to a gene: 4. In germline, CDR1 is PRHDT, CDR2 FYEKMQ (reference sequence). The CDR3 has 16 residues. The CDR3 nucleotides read TGTGCCAGCAGCTCCCGGGACAGGGGTAACACCGGGGAGCTGTTTTTT. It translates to CASSSRDRGNTGELFF.

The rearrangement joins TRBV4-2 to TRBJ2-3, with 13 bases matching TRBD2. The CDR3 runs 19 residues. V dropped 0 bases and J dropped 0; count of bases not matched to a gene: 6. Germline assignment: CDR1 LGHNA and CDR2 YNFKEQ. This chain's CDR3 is CASSQDPLAGGKSTDTQYF. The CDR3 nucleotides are TGTGCCAGCAGCCAAGATCCACTAGCGGGGGGGAAAAGCACAGATACGCAGTATTTT.

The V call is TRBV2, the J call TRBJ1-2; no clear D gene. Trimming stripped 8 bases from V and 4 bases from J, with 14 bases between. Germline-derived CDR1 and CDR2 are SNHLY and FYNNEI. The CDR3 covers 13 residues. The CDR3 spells CASEREPSYGYTF. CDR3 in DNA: TGTGCCAGCGAGAGGGAGCCGTCCTATGGCTACACCTTC. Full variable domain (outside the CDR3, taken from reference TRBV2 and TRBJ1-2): EPEVTQTPSHQVTQMGQEVILRCVPISNHLYFYWYRQILGQKVEFLVSFYNNEISEKSEIFDDQFSVERPDGSNFTLKIRSTKLEDSAMYFCASEREPSYGYTFGSGTRLTVV.

The CDR3 is CASSLGTGAYEQYF. CDR3 nucleotides: TGCGCCAGCAGCCTAGGGACAGGAGCCTACGAGCAGTACTTC. The J gene is TRBJ2-7, the V gene TRBV4-3; 8 bases are shared with TRBD1. CDR1 is LGHNA and CDR2 is YSLEER in the germline V gene. This CDR3 spans 14 amino acids. V was pared by 4 bases and J by 2 bases, with 4 bases of the junction left unmatched.

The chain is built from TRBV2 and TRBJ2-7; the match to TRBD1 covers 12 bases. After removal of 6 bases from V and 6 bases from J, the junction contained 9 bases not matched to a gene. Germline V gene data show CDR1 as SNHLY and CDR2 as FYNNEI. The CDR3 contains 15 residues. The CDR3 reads CASRVPGQGASEQYF. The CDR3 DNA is TGTGCCAGCAGGGTACCGGGACAGGGGGCCTCCGAGCAGTACTTC.

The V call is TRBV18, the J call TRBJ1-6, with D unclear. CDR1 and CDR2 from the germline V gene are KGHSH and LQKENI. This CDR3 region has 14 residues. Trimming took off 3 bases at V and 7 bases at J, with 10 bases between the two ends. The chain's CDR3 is CASSPSDRNSPLHF. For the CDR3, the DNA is TGTGCCAGCTCACCGTCAGATAGAAATTCACCCCTCCACTTT.

In DNA, the CDR3 is TGTGCCAGCAGTGCCCCAGTGGAGACCGCCTACGAGCAGTACTTC. It yields the protein CASSAPVETAYEQYF. The V gene is TRBV6-4, the J gene TRBJ2-7; D remains unclear. The CDR3 sequence is 15 residues long. The germline V gene has CDR1 MRHNA and CDR2 SNTAGT. The germline V and J ends were trimmed by 4 bases and 2 bases, with 15 bases remaining between them.

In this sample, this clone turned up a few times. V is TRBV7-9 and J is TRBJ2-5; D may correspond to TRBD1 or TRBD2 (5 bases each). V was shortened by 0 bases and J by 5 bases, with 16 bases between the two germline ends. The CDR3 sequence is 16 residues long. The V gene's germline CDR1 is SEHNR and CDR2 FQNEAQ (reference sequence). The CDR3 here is CASSLATGPGRETQYF. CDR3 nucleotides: TGTGCCAGCAGCTTAGCGACGGGACCCGGAAGGGAGACCCAGTACTTC.

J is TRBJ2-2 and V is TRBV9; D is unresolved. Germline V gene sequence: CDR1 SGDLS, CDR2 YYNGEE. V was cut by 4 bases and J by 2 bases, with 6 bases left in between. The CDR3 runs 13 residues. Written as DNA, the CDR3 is TGTGCCAGCAGCCTCACTAACACCGGGGAGCTGTTTTTT. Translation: CASSLTNTGELFF.

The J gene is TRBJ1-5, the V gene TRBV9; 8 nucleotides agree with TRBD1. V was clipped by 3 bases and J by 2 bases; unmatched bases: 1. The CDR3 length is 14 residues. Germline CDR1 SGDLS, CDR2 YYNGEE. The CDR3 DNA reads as TGTGCCAGCAGCGAGACAGGGGGCAATCAGCCCCAGCATTTT. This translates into CASSETGGNQPQHF.

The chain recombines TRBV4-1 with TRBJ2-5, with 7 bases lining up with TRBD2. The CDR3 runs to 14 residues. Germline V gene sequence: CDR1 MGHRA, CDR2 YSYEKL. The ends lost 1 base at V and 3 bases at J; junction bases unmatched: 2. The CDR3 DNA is TGCGCCAGCAGCCAAGTGGCGGGGGAAGAGACCCAGTACTTC. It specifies CASSQVAGEETQYF.

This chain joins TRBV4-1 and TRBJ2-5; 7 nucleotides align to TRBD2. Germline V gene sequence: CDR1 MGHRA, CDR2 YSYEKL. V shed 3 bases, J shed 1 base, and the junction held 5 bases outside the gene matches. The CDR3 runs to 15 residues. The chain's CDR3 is CASSQGGGLQETQYF. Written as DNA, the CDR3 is TGCGCCAGCAGCCAGGGGGGGGGACTCCAAGAGACCCAGTACTTC.

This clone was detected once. The CDR3 sequence: CASSQGAKAYYEQYF. The CDR3 DNA sequence: TGCGCCAGCAGCCAAGGGGCCAAAGCTTACTACGAGCAGTACTTC. J is TRBJ2-7 and V is TRBV4-3, with D hard to call. V was cut by 1 base and J by 3 bases, with 13 bases left in between. This CDR3 comprises 15 residues. In germline, CDR1 is LGHNA, CDR2 YSLEER.

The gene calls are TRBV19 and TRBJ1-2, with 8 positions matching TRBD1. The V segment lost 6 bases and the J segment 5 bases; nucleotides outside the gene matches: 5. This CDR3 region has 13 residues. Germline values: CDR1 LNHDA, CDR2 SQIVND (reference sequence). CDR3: CASRGQGWYGYTF. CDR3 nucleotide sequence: TGTGCCAGTAGAGGACAGGGTTGGTATGGCTACACCTTC.